This T cell receptor beta chain was recovered during a study of blood T cell repertoires in COVID-19. Across the study: Researchers got acute and convalescent COVID-19 samples from the United States, Italy and Spain. From T cells, B-cell-depleted T cells, or PBMCs came the material, which was cDNA or gDNA.

Authors' data handling: Reference gene primer amplification gave estimated nucleated cell counts. TCRdb keeps only in-frame clones here, not all; method: immunoSEQ multiplex PCR. V and J calls and clone size are given by that table; D and trimming were obtained from the DNA. The repertoire has about 250,000 clones, roughly 84% of them found once; the top ten carry more than 1.5%. This receptor was obtained from a woman in her forties who had recovered from COVID-19. The sequenced sample consisted of peripheral blood.

The CDR3 DNA follows: TGTGCCTGGAATCGTCAGAAGAACACCGGGGAGCTGTTTTTT. It specifies CAWNRQKNTGELFF. This rearrangement joins TRBV30 to TRBJ2-2, with D unresolved. V lost 4 bases and J lost 1, with 10 bases in between. Germline V gene lookup returns CDR1 GTSNPN and CDR2 SVGIG (reference sequence). The CDR3 runs to 14 residues.